These T cell receptor beta chains were read from a single sample in a study of shared clonotypes between healthy human individuals. Here immunoSEQ multiplex PCR was the method, and the copy in TCRdb shows in-frame clones only, minus some. Here the sample spans more than 2,000,000 clones, 85% to 95% being singletons. The sample was naive CD4+ T cells sorted from blood. These receptors all come from a man aged 18 to 35 in good health. Both conserved end residues are part of each CDR3. A D gene is named only where the DNA matches it firmly. The size entry is marked missing in some rows and otherwise reads once, few, many or a size class.

cdr3_nt cdr3_aa j_call clone_size d_call v_call
TGTGCCAGCAGTTACTCGAGCCTAGCGGGGGAGACCCAGTACTTC CASSYSSLAGETQYF TRBJ2-5 NA TRBD2 TRBV6-6
TGCGCCAGCAGCTCAGGGACGGATAATTCACCCCTCCACTTT CASSSGTDNSPLHF TRBJ1-6 once NA TRBV5-1
TGTGCCAGCACACGGGGGAGCTCTGGGGCCAACGTCCTGACTTTC CASTRGSSGANVLTF TRBJ2-6 NA NA TRBV6-5
TGTGCCAGCAGTGAGATAATTTGGGACAGGGACTACGAGCAGTACTTC CASSEIIWDRDYEQYF TRBJ2-7 NA TRBD1 TRBV6-1
TGTGCCAGCTCACTTATCGGGACTAGCGAGAGCTCCTACAATGAGCAGTTCTTC CASSLIGTSESSYNEQFF TRBJ2-1 NA TRBD2 TRBV18
TGTGCCAGCAGTTACTCGAACCCGTATGAGCAGTTCTTC CASSYSNPYEQFF TRBJ2-1 NA NA TRBV6-5
TGTGCCTGGATTACCAAGCAGGGGAATAATTCACCCCTCCACTTT CAWITKQGNNSPLHF TRBJ1-6 NA NA TRBV30
TGTGCCAGCAGCTTCTCCGGGGGTGGAGTGGAGACCCAGTACTTC CASSFSGGGVETQYF TRBJ2-5 NA NA TRBV11-3
TGCGCCAGCAGCCAAGAGAACGGGAGGCCTTACGAGCAGTACTTC CASSQENGRPYEQYF TRBJ2-7 NA TRBD2 TRBV4-3
TGTGCCAGTAGTACCCTGGGGAGGGGATCTGCAGGAAACACCATATATTTT CASSTLGRGSAGNTIYF TRBJ1-3 NA NA TRBV19
TGTGCCAGCAGAGCCAACAACAGGGGCGGCTACACCTTC CASRANNRGGYTF TRBJ1-2 NA TRBD1 TRBV6-5
TGTGCCAGCAGCCTTCAGGGGGACTACAATGAGCAGTTCTTC CASSLQGDYNEQFF TRBJ2-1 NA TRBD1 TRBV9
TGCAGTGCTGCCCTCTCTTACGAGCAGTACTTC CSAALSYEQYF TRBJ2-7 NA NA TRBV20-1
TGTGCCAGCAGCTTGAAGTTGGCGGGAACTAGCACAGATACGCAGTATTTT CASSLKLAGTSTDTQYF TRBJ2-3 NA NA TRBV5-4
TGTGCCAGCGGCGACAGGTACTCTGGGGCCAACGTCCTGACTTTC CASGDRYSGANVLTF TRBJ2-6 NA NA TRBV6-5
TGCGCCAGCAGCCAACGGACTAGCGGATTGGACTACAATGAGCAGTTCTTC CASSQRTSGLDYNEQFF TRBJ2-1 NA TRBD2 TRBV4-3
TGTGCCAGCAGCCAAGGTGGGGGACTTCTTACGCACGAGCAGTACTTC CASSQGGGLLTHEQYF TRBJ2-7 NA NA TRBV14
TGTGCCAGCTCACCACCGACAGGGTCCTTACAAGAGACCCAGTACTTC CASSPPTGSLQETQYF TRBJ2-5 NA TRBD1 TRBV18
TGTGCCAGCAGCTGGGGACCGAGCTCTGGGGCCAACGTCCTGACTTTC CASSWGPSSGANVLTF TRBJ2-6 NA NA TRBV7-2
TGCGCCAGCAGTGAGGACAGGCGACCCTCTTCCCACAATGAGCAGTTCTTC CASSEDRRPSSHNEQFF TRBJ2-1 NA NA TRBV10-1
TGTGCCAGCAGCTTAGTTGAGGGGGGTAGCTCTGGAAACACCATATATTTT CASSLVEGGSSGNTIYF TRBJ1-3 NA NA TRBV7-2
TGTGCCAGCGCAGCGCAGCCAAATTCACCCCTCCACTTT CASAAQPNSPLHF TRBJ1-6 few NA TRBV18
TGTGCCAGCTCACCCCTAGGACAGGGATTCGAGCAGTACTTC CASSPLGQGFEQYF TRBJ2-7 NA TRBD1 TRBV18
TGTGCCAGCAGCTTGATTGGGGGTAGCACAGATACGCAGTATTTT CASSLIGGSTDTQYF TRBJ2-3 NA NA TRBV5-4
TGTGCCTGGAGTACGGCCTATGAGCAGTTCTTC CAWSTAYEQFF TRBJ2-1 NA NA TRBV30
TGCGCCAGCAGCTTGGCCCCGGGGGTCGGTCAGCCCCAGCATTTT CASSLAPGVGQPQHF TRBJ1-5 NA NA TRBV5-1
TGTGCCAGCAGCTCTCCCACAGCGGGAGTGGCAGAGACCCAGTACTTC CASSSPTAGVAETQYF TRBJ2-5 NA TRBD2 TRBV5-4
TGTGCCAGCAGTGAATTCGGGGGAAGCTACACCTTC CASSEFGGSYTF TRBJ1-2 NA NA TRBV2
TGTGCCTGGAGTGTAAGTTCAGGGGGGCTCTACGAGCAGTACTTC CAWSVSSGGLYEQYF TRBJ2-7 NA NA TRBV30
TGCGCCAGCAGCCCCGGGACAGGCCTTTTTGGGCAGTACTTC CASSPGTGLFGQYF TRBJ2-7 NA TRBD1 TRBV4-1
TGTGCCATCAGTGAGTCATTAGGGGAGAACTATGGCTACACCTTC CAISESLGENYGYTF TRBJ1-2 NA NA TRBV10-3
TGTGCCATCAGTGATTCGGGGTATCCTGGAAACACCATATATTTT CAISDSGYPGNTIYF TRBJ1-3 NA NA TRBV10-3
TGTGCCTGGACCCCAGGGGGAAACATTCAGTACTTC CAWTPGGNIQYF TRBJ2-4 NA TRBD1 TRBV30
TGTGCCAGCAGACCGGCCCTCTCCGCGGGGCAGTACTTC CASRPALSAGQYF TRBJ2-5 NA NA TRBV6-5
TGTGCCAGCAGTCCACGGAGAATTCAAGAGACCCAGTACTTC CASSPRRIQETQYF TRBJ2-5 NA NA TRBV6-5
TGTGCCAGCAGCTTAGATGGGACAGCAGGCCAGCCCCAGCATTTT CASSLDGTAGQPQHF TRBJ1-5 NA TRBD1 TRBV11-2
TGTGCCAGCACCCTCACGGGGGGAGGTCGTAATGAGCAGTTCTTC CASTLTGGGRNEQFF TRBJ2-1 NA TRBD2 TRBV28
TGTGCCAGCAGTTACTCGACAGGTTCCGGCTACACCTTC CASSYSTGSGYTF TRBJ1-2 NA NA TRBV6-5
TGTGCCAGCAGCTTAGAGGTCAGAATACTTGGGACCGGGGAGCTGTTTTTT CASSLEVRILGTGELFF TRBJ2-2 NA NA TRBV7-2
TGCGCCAGCAGCTTCCGGGGGCCAGAAAACACTGAAGCTTTCTTT CASSFRGPENTEAFF TRBJ1-1 NA NA TRBV5-1
TGTGCCTGGAGTGTACGCAGGAACTATGGCTACACCTTC CAWSVRRNYGYTF TRBJ1-2 NA NA TRBV30
TGCAGCGTGAGAGGGACAGGCTATGGCTACACCTTC CSVRGTGYGYTF TRBJ1-2 NA TRBD1 TRBV29-1
TGTGCCAGCAGCCTCTCGGGCGGGGAGCAGTACTTC CASSLSGGEQYF TRBJ2-7 NA NA TRBV9
TGTGCCAGCAGTGGACAGGGAGTTTCAGTTACGCAGTATTTT CASSGQGVSVTQYF TRBJ2-3 NA TRBD1 TRBV6-1
TGTGCCAGCAGCTTGCCAGGGGGCTCCTACAATGAGCAGTTCTTC CASSLPGGSYNEQFF TRBJ2-1 NA TRBD1 TRBV5-4
TGTGCCAGCTCACCAGCCAGCAATCAGCCCCAGCATTTT CASSPASNQPQHF TRBJ1-5 NA NA TRBV18
TGCGCCAGCAGCTTGATGGGACAGTCGAACACTGAAGCTTTCTTT CASSLMGQSNTEAFF TRBJ1-1 NA TRBD1 TRBV5-1
TGCGCCAGCAGCTTGGGGGGAGCCTCGTCTTCCTACGAGCAGTACTTC CASSLGGASSSYEQYF TRBJ2-7 NA NA TRBV5-1
TGTGCCAGCAGCGGGCACGCAGGGATCTATGGCTACACCTTC CASSGHAGIYGYTF TRBJ1-2 NA NA TRBV9
TGCGCCAGCAGTGACTTTCTAGCGGGGGCCTCCTATGAGCAGTTCTTC CASSDFLAGASYEQFF TRBJ2-1 NA TRBD2 TRBV10-1
TGTGCCAGCACCTTCTATTTAGCGGGGCCCTCGTGGACAGATACGCAGTATTTT CASTFYLAGPSWTDTQYF TRBJ2-3 NA TRBD2 TRBV7-2
TGTGCTAGCAGCTTAGGGGGCATGGGTACGCAGTATTTT CASSLGGMGTQYF TRBJ2-3 NA TRBD1 TRBV7-7
TGTGCCAGCAGCTTAGGGACAGGGGGTGGAAACACCATATATTTT CASSLGTGGGNTIYF TRBJ1-3 NA TRBD1 TRBV7-3
TGTGCCAGCAGACTGGACAGGTCGGGGTACGAGCAGTACTTC CASRLDRSGYEQYF TRBJ2-7 NA TRBD1 TRBV6-6